What follows is one T cell receptor beta chain and its context. This clonotype came up a few times. No antigen is known for it. Per-base quality was not reported, and no clone a single base away is much larger than it. This sample is part of a study of CD8 T cells in ankylosing spondylitis (dated by TCRdb to about 2017). Regarding the study in general: The study set out to find disease-linked TCR variants by profiling T cell receptor beta repertoires in ankylosing spondylitis patients and healthy donors. The full study cohort was made up of 25 ankylosing spondylitis patients and 108 healthy donors. Peripheral blood was sampled, and synovial fluid was also collected from ankylosing spondylitis patients. Findings and caveats that apply to the study as a whole: Blood from ankylosing spondylitis patients appeared to be characterized by a TCR beta motif composed of 7 to 9 highly homologous amino acid variants. The disease-linked clones were reported to be significantly enriched in matched synovial fluid samples from ankylosing spondylitis patients. The disease-linked clones had a CD8+ phenotype and were found at relatively low frequencies in peripheral blood. Some of the motif variants had been reported before in the synovial fluid and blood of reactive arthritis patients, a finding that suggests common disease-initiation mechanisms.

Synovial fluid samples were matched to blood samples from the same ankylosing spondylitis patients. The germline V gene gives CDR1 as SNHLY and CDR2 as FYNNEI. Inclusive of the bounding cysteine and phenylalanine, the CDR3 is 17 residues long. The entry retains the CDR3 DNA only, 51 bases that are in frame from base 1. Germline trimming: 1 base from V, 5 bases from J; junction bases outside gene matches: 8. The run used an Illumina HiSeq 2500. TCR beta libraries were prepared by quantitative 5'-RACE with molecular barcodes. The study's own analysis went as follows. To identify disease-linked TCR variants, a new computational method was used, one built on a probabilistic model of VDJ rearrangement. In-frame beta chains were kept once TCRdb had trimmed the public reads at Q25 with fastp and called clones with MiXCR. Each entry merges the rows of one CDR3 protein and shows their most common DNA and genes. TCRdb, not the authors, supplied the V and J calls. Here the sample has 90,000 to 120,000 distinct CDR3 sequences; approximately 25% occur a single time. The top ten constitute around an eighth of the sample.

The chain is made from TRBV2 and TRBJ2-1; the junction holds 10 bases that match TRBD2. The material sequenced was synovial fluid, either unsorted or a sorted T cell fraction (not recorded which). The TCR was taken from a male donor with ankylosing spondylitis. The CDR3 protein sequence reads: CASSEDPAGGPNNEQFF. The sequenced DNA is TGTGCCAGCAGTGAAGACCCAGCGGGAGGGCCAAACAATGAGCAGTTCTTC.